The present TCR beta chain was sequenced within a study of blood T cell repertoires in COVID-19. Across the whole study: Samples taken during acute and convalescent COVID-19 were collected in the United States, Italy and Spain. Nucleic acid was either cDNA or gDNA, and it came from T cells, B-cell-depleted T cells, or PBMCs.

Methods used by the authors: The authors estimated nucleated cell counts from reference gene primer amplification. Only in-frame clones appear in the TCRdb table, and some are missing; sequencing was by immunoSEQ multiplex PCR. The V and J calls and the clone size are those of that table, but D and trimming were determined from the DNA. The sample has tens of thousands of clones; almost 90% are singletons. Sequenced material: peripheral blood. The sequence was collected from a man between 60 and 75 years old with active COVID-19.

In DNA, the CDR3 is TGTGCCATCAGTGAGACGGACAGGGTCCGCTATGGCTACACCTTC. It translates to CAISETDRVRYGYTF. The chain employs TRBV10-3 and TRBJ1-2, with 8 positions matching TRBD1. This CDR3 has 15 residues. The V gene's germline CDR1 is ENHRY and CDR2 SYGVKD. V shed 2 bases, J shed 4 bases, and the junction held 6 bases outside the gene matches.